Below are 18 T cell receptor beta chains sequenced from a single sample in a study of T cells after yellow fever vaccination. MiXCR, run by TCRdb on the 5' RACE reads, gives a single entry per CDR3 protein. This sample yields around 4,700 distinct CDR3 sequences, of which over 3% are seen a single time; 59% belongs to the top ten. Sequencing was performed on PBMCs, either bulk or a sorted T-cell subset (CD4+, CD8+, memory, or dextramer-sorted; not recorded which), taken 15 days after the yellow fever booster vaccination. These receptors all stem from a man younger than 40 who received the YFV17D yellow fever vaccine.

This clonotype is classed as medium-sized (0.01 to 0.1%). The CDR3 DNA reads as TGTGCCATCAGCGAACCCATGACAGGGATTAGCACAGATACGCAGTATTTT. Its translation is CAISEPMTGISTDTQYF. This sequence joins TRBV10-3 and TRBJ2-3; TRBD1 aligns across 7 bases. Trimming at V came to 6 bases and at J to 0 bases, leaving 12 bases not matched to a gene. The CDR3 length is 17 residues. Germline values: CDR1 ENHRY, CDR2 SYGVKD.

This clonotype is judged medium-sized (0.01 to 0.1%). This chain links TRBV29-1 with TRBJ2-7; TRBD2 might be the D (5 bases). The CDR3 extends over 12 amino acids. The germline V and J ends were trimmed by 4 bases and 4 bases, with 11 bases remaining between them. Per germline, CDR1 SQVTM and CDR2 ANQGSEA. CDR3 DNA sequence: TGCAGCGTTGCCGGGAAAAAATACGAGCAGTACTTC. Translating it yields CSVAGKKYEQYF.

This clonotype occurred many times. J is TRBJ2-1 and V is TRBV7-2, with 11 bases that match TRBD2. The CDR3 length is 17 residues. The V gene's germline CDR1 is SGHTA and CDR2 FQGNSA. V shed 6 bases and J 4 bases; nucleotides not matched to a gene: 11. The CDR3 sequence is CASRPHTSGRRYNEQFF. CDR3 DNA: TGTGCCAGCAGACCCCACACTAGCGGGAGACGATACAATGAGCAGTTCTTC.

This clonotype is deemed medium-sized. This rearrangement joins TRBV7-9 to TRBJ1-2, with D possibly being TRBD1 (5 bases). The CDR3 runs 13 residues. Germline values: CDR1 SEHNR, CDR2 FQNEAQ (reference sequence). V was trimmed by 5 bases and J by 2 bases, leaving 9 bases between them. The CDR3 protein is CASSGALNYGYTF. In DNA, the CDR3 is TGTGCCAGCAGCGGGGCCCTCAACTATGGCTACACCTTC.

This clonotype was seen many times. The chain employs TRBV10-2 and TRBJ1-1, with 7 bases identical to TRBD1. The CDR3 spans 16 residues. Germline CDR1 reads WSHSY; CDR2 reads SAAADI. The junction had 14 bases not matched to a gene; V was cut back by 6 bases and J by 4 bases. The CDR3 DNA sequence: TGCGCCAGCAGGCTTCGGGCCGTAGCAGGGGGCACTGAAGCTTTCTTT. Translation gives CASRLRAVAGGTEAFF.

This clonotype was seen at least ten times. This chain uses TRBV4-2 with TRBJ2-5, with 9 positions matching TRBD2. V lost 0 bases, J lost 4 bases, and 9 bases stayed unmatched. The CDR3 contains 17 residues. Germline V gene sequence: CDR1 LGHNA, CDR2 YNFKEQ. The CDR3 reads CASSQDRDSGSSETQYF. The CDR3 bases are TGTGCCAGCAGCCAAGATCGCGATAGCGGGAGTTCAGAGACCCAGTACTTC.

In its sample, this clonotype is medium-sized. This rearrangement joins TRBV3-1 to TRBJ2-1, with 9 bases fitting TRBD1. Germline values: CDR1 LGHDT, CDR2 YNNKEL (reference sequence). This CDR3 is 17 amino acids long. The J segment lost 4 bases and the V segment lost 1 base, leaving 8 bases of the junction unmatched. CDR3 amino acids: CASSQVKGDRAYNEQFF. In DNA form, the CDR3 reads TGTGCCAGCAGCCAAGTTAAGGGGGACAGGGCTTACAATGAGCAGTTCTTC.

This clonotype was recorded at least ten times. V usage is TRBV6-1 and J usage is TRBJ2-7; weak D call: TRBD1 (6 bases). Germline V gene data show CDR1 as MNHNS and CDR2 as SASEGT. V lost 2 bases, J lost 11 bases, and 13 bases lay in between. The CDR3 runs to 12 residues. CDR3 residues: CASSEIPQGKYF. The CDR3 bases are TGTGCCAGCAGTGAAATACCGCAGGGGAAGTACTTC.

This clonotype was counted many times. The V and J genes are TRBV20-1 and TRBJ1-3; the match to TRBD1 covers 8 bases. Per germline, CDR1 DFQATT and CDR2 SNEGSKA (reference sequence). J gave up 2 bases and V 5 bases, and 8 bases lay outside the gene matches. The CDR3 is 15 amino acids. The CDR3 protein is CSAPNPTGAGNTIYF. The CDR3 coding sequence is TGCAGTGCTCCTAACCCGACAGGGGCTGGAAACACCATATATTTT.

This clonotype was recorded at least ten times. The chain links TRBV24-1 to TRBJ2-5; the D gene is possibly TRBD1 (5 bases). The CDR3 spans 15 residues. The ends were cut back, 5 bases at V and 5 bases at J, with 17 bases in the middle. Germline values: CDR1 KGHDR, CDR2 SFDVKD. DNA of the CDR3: TGTGCCACCAGTGTTGGCGGACAAAACGACGAGACCCAGTACTTC. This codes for CATSVGGQNDETQYF.

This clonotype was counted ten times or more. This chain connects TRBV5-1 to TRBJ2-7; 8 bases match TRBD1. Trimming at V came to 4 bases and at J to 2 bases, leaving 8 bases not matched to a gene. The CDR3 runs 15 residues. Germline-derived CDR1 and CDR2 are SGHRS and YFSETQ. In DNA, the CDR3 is TGCGCCAGCAGCGGGGGGACAGGATTAACCTACGAGCAGTACTTC. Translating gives CASSGGTGLTYEQYF.

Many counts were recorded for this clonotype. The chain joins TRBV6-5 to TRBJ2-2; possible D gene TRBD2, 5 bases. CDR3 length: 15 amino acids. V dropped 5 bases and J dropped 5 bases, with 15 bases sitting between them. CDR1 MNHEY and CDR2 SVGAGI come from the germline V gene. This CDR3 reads CASSLRGAETGELFF. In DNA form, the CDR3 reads TGTGCCAGCAGTCTACGGGGAGCTGAGACCGGGGAGCTGTTTTTT.

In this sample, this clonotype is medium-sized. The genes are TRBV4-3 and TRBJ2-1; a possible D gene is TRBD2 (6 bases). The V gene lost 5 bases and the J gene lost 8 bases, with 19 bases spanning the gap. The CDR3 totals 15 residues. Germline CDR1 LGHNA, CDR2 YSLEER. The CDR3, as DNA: TGCGCCAGCAGCTTCGCGGGACCTCCTCCCGATGAGCAGTTCTTC. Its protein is CASSFAGPPPDEQFF.

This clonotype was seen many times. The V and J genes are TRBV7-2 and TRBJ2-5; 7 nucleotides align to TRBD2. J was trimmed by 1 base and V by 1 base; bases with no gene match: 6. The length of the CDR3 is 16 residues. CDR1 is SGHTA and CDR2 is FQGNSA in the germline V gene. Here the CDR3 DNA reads TGTGCCAGCAGCTTAGTTACGGCTAGCGGCCAAGAGACCCAGTACTTC. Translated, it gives CASSLVTASGQETQYF.

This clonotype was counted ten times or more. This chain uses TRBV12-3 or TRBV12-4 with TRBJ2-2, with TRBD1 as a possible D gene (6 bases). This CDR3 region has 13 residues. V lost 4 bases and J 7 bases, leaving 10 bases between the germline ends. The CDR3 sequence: CASSSQGLGELFF. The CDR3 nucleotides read TGTGCCAGCAGTTCCCAGGGGCTCGGGGAGCTGTTTTTT.

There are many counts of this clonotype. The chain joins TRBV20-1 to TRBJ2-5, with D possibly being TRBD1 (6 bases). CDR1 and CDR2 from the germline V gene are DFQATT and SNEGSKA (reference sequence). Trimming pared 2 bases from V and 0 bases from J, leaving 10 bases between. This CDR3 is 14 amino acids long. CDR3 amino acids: CSARSRQDQETQYF. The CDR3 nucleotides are TGCAGTGCTAGATCACGACAGGACCAAGAGACCCAGTACTTC.

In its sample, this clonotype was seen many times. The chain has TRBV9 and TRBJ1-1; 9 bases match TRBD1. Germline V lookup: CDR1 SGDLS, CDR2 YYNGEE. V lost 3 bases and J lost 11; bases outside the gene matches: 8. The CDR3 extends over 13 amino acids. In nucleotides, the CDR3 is TGTGCCAGCAGCGGAGGGGACAGGGCGCCCGCTTTCTTT. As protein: CASSGGDRAPAFF. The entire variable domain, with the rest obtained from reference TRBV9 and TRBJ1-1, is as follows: DSGVTQTPKHLITATGQRVTLRCSPRSGDLSVYWYQQSLDQGLQFLIQYYNGEERAKGNILERFSAQQFPDLHSELNLSSLELGDSALYFCASSGGDRAPAFFGQGTRLTVV.

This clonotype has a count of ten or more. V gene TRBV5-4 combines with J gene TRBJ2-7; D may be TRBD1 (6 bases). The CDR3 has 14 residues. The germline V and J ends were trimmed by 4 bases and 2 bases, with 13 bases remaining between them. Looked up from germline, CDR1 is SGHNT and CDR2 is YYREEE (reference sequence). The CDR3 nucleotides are TGTGCCAGCAGCCTCCAGGGGAGAACCTACGAGCAGTACTTC. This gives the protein CASSLQGRTYEQYF.